This T cell receptor beta chain is drawn from a study of PD-1 blockade in classical Hodgkin lymphoma. Time point indicated: newly diagnosed, previously untreated cHL patient sample. With magnetic negative selection, CD4+ T cells were purified from PBMCs that had been thawed. The assay was immunoSEQ multiplex PCR, and TCRdb's table has in-frame clones only and misses some. Of around 16,000 clones listed, roughly 86% are singletons. Sample: CD4+ T cells from blood. The TCR was taken from a human donor with classical Hodgkin lymphoma.

CDR3 in amino acids: CASSFESGQNSYEQYF. CDR3 nucleotides: TGTGCCAGCAGTTTCGAATCGGGACAAAACTCCTACGAGCAGTACTTC. The J gene is TRBJ2-7, the V gene TRBV6-5; maybe TRBD1 (6 bases). CDR1 and CDR2 from the germline V gene are MNHEY and SVGAGI. V gave up 4 bases and J gave up 0 bases, with 16 bases separating them. The CDR3 is 16 residues long.